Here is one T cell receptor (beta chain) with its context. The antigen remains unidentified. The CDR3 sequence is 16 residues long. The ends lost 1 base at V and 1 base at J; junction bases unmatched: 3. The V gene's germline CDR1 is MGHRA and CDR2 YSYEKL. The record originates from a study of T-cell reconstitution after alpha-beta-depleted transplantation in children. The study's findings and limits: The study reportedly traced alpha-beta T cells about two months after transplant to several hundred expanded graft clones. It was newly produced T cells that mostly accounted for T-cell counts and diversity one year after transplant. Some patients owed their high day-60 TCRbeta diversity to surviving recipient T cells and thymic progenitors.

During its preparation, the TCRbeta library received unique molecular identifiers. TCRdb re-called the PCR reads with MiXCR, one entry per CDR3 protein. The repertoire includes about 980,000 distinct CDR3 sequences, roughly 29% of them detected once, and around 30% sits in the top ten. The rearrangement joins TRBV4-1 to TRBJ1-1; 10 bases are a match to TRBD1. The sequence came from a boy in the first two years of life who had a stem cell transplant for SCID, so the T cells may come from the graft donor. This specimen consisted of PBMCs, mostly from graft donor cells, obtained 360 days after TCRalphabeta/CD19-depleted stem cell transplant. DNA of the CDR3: TGCGCCAGCAGCCAAGTGGGACAGGGGCGGAACACTGAAGCTTTCTTT. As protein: CASSQVGQGRNTEAFF.